Below are 20 T cell receptor beta chains sequenced from a single sample in a study of blood T cell repertoires in COVID-19. Here immunoSEQ multiplex PCR was the method, and the copy in TCRdb shows in-frame clones only, minus some. The table includes 150,000 to 200,000 clones, about nine tenths detected once. The sample taken for sequencing was peripheral blood. Receptor source: a woman in her fifties or sixties who had recovered from COVID-19.

V and J are TRBV9 and TRBJ2-7, with 9 bases aligning to TRBD1. The CDR3 has 15 amino acids. V shed 0 bases and J 3 bases; nucleotides not matched to a gene: 4. Germline-derived CDR1 and CDR2 are SGDLS and YYNGEE. CDR3 amino acids: CASSVDGTGFYEQYF. CDR3 nucleotides: TGTGCCAGCAGCGTAGACGGGACAGGGTTCTACGAGCAGTACTTC. The variable domain in full, with the rest retrieved from reference TRBV9 and TRBJ2-7, is DSGVTQTPKHLITATGQRVTLRCSPRSGDLSVYWYQQSLDQGLQFLIQYYNGEERAKGNILERFSAQQFPDLHSELNLSSLELGDSALYFCASSVDGTGFYEQYFGPGTRLTVT.

The chain combines TRBV5-5 with TRBJ1-2, with 11 bases matching TRBD1. CDR3 size: 16 residues. The V segment lost 7 bases and the J segment 5 bases; nucleotides outside the gene matches: 13. CDR1 and CDR2 from the germline V gene are SGHKS and YYEKEE (reference sequence). CDR3 nucleotides: TGTGCCAGCCAAAATCTCAGGACAGGGGGCGGTTATGGCTACACCTTC. It specifies CASQNLRTGGGYGYTF.

The V and J genes are TRBV9 and TRBJ1-1, with TRBD1 identical over 7 bases. The CDR3 is 16 amino acids. Germline values: CDR1 SGDLS, CDR2 YYNGEE. The V segment lost 4 bases and the J segment 4 bases; nucleotides outside the gene matches: 13. CDR3 nucleotides: TGTGCCAGCAGCCCGGACAGGACCCATCCCGCCACTGAAGCTTTCTTT. This encodes CASSPDRTHPATEAFF.

J is TRBJ1-2 and V is TRBV13, with TRBD1 identical over 10 bases. J lost 1 base, V lost 2 bases, and 1 base had no gene match. The length of the CDR3 is 15 residues. Germline CDR1 PRHDT, CDR2 FYEKMQ (reference sequence). For the CDR3, the DNA is TGTGCCAGCAGCTTACGGACAGGGGGTAACTATGGCTACACCTTC. Translating gives CASSLRTGGNYGYTF.

This clone was seen more than once but under ten times. The chain couples TRBV27 to TRBJ2-7; D ambiguous. The germline gives CDR1 MNHEY, CDR2 SMNVEV (reference sequence). The CDR3 length is 14 residues. The V and J ends lost 3 bases and 2 bases respectively, with 11 bases between them. For the CDR3, the DNA is TGTGCCAGCAGTTTTCGAGGCTCTCCCTACGAGCAGTACTTC. Translation: CASSFRGSPYEQYF.

This clone was detected a few times. The rearrangement uses TRBV11-1 and TRBJ2-6, with D unclear. V lost 1 base and J 0 bases, leaving 4 bases between the germline ends. Germline CDR1 is SGHAT and CDR2 is FQDESV (reference sequence). The CDR3 extends over 15 amino acids. The CDR3 bases are TGTGCCAGCAGCTTAGGAGGCTCTGGGGCCAACGTCCTGACTTTC. Its protein is CASSLGGSGANVLTF. The entire variable domain, with the rest obtained from reference TRBV11-1 and TRBJ2-6, is as follows: EAEVAQSPRYKITEKSQAVAFWCDPISGHATLYWYRQILGQGPELLVQFQDESVVDDSQLPKDRFSAERLKGVDSTLKIQPAELGDSAMYLCASSLGGSGANVLTFGAGSRLTVL.

V is TRBV3-1 (or the pseudogene TRBV3-2) and J is TRBJ1-2; TRBD1 matches 7 bases. The CDR3 is 12 residues long. Germline V gene lookup returns CDR1 LGHDT and CDR2 YNNKEL (reference sequence). The junction had 4 bases not matched to a gene; V was cut back by 4 bases and J by 8 bases. The CDR3 reads CASSRDRGGYTF. The CDR3 bases are TGTGCCAGCAGCCGGGACAGAGGCGGCTACACCTTC.

The rearrangement joins TRBV27 to TRBJ1-1; unclear D gene. The ends were cut back, 6 bases at V and 3 bases at J, with 5 bases in the middle. Germline loops: CDR1 MNHEY, CDR2 SMNVEV (reference sequence). CDR3 length: 11 residues. The CDR3 nucleotides read TGTGCCAGCAGCCTCTACACTGAAGCTTTCTTT. Translating gives CASSLYTEAFF.

The genes are TRBV11-2 and TRBJ2-7; 11 bases map to TRBD2. Germline V gene sequence: CDR1 SGHAT, CDR2 FQNNGV. V shed 5 bases, J shed 5 bases, and the junction held 11 bases outside the gene matches. The CDR3 is 16 amino acids. The CDR3 DNA sequence: TGTGCCAGCAGCGAAAAACTGACTAGCGGGGCTAACGAGCAGTACTTC. It encodes CASSEKLTSGANEQYF.

The rearrangement joins TRBV21-1 to TRBJ2-7; the D call TRBD1 from the table was never checked on the DNA. TRBV21-1 is described as a pseudogene. The CDR3 is 19 residues long. CDR3 DNA: TGTGCCAGCAGCAATCTCGGGTTTGGACAGGGGGAAAGCTCCTACGAGCAGTACTTC. Its translation: CASSNLGFGQGESSYEQYF.

The rearrangement uses TRBV2 and TRBJ2-2, with 10 bases aligning to TRBD2. V dropped 6 bases and J dropped 4; count of bases not matched to a gene: 8. The CDR3 contains 16 residues. Germline CDR1 and CDR2: SNHLY and FYNNEI. In nucleotides, the CDR3 is TGTGCCAGCAGAGGCAGCGGGGGGGTCAGCACCGGGGAGCTGTTTTTT. Translating it yields CASRGSGGVSTGELFF.

J is TRBJ2-7 and V is TRBV7-9; D unresolved. The germline CDR1 and CDR2 sequences are SEHNR and FQNEAQ (reference sequence). The germline V and J ends were trimmed by 4 bases and 5 bases, with 12 bases remaining between them. The length of the CDR3 is 13 residues. CDR3 DNA: TGTGCCAGCAGCTCCGGTCCCCCGGACGAGCAGTACTTC. It is translated as CASSSGPPDEQYF.

The chain carries TRBV6-5 and TRBJ2-7; TRBD2 might be the D (5 bases). V was clipped by 6 bases and J by 2 bases, with 14 bases between them. Germline lookup yields CDR1 MNHEY and CDR2 SVGAGI. The CDR3 has 14 amino acids. The DNA for the CDR3 is TGTGCCAGCAGCAGAGGGTGGCAGACCTACGAGCAGTACTTC. Its protein product is CASSRGWQTYEQYF.

The gene calls are TRBV5-5 and TRBJ1-6; no clear D. The V and J ends lost 6 bases and 7 bases respectively, with 14 bases between them. Germline V gene sequence: CDR1 SGHKS, CDR2 YYEKEE (reference sequence). The CDR3 has 14 amino acids. DNA for the CDR3: TGTGCCAGCACTCCCCGGGTCCTCAATTCACCCCTCCACTTT. This encodes CASTPRVLNSPLHF.

The genes are TRBV6-2 or TRBV6-3 and TRBJ2-7; TRBD2 matches 7 bases. The CDR3 has 14 amino acids. V shed 5 bases and J 0 bases; nucleotides not matched to a gene: 4. Germline loops: CDR1 MNHEY, CDR2 SVGEGT. The CDR3 DNA is TGTGCCAGCAGTGGGGGGGAGCTCTCCTACGAGCAGTACTTC. Its protein is CASSGGELSYEQYF.

The V and J genes are TRBV28 and TRBJ2-3, with unresolved D. Germline lookup yields CDR1 MDHEN and CDR2 SYDVKM. Trimming pared 5 bases from V and 4 bases from J, leaving 7 bases between. This CDR3 has 12 residues. CDR3 nucleotide sequence: TGTGCCAGCAGTCTAACGTCAGATACGCAGTATTTT. This codes for CASSLTSDTQYF.

The chain links TRBV6-2 or TRBV6-3 to TRBJ1-2; 8 positions match TRBD1. V lost 2 bases to trimming and J lost 4 bases; unmatched junction nucleotides: 9. The germline CDR1 and CDR2 sequences are MNHEY and SVGEGT. CDR3 length equals 16 residues. CDR3 DNA: TGTGCCAGCAGTTACCTGACAGGGGCCTTCTCCTATGGCTACACCTTC. Protein product: CASSYLTGAFSYGYTF.

The chain uses TRBV3-1 (or the pseudogene TRBV3-2) and TRBJ2-1; D possibly corresponds to TRBD2 (5 bases). Trimming shortened V by 7 bases and J by 2 bases, and 18 bases separated the two germline ends. Germline V lookup: CDR1 LGHDT, CDR2 YNNKEL (reference sequence). CDR3 length: 16 residues. The CDR3 spells CASKARSGSTYNEQFF. The CDR3, as DNA: TGTGCCAGCAAAGCCAGGAGCGGTAGTACCTACAATGAGCAGTTCTTC.

The chain is built from TRBV11-2 and TRBJ2-4, with D unresolved. CDR3 size: 12 residues. Germline V gene lookup returns CDR1 SGHAT and CDR2 FQNNGV. Trimming shortened V by 2 bases and J by 7 bases, and 6 bases separated the two germline ends. The CDR3 sequence is CASSLIQNIQYF. The CDR3 nucleotides are TGTGCCAGCAGCTTAATACAGAACATTCAGTACTTC.

The chain couples TRBV2 to TRBJ1-4, with 11 nucleotides matching TRBD1. This CDR3 has 13 residues. The J segment lost 8 bases and the V segment lost 11 bases, leaving 7 bases of the junction unmatched. Germline CDR1 reads SNHLY; CDR2 reads FYNNEI. The DNA of the CDR3 is TGTGCCGGCGGACAGGGGGCGCGGGAAAAACTGTTTTTT. Residues: CAGGQGAREKLFF.